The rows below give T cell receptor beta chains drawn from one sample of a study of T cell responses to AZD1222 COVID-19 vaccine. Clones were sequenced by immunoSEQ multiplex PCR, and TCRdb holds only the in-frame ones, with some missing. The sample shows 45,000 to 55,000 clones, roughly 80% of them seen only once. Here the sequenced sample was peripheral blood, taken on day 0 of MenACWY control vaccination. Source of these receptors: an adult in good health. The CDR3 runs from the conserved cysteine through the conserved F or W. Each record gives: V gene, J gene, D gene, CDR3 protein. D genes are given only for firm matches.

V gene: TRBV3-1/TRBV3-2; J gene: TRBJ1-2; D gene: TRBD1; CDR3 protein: CASSPERDRGGYGYTF
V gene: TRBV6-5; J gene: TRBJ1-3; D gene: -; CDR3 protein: CASSYSGAPGNTIYF
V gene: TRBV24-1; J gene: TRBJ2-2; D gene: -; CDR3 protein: CATSELWTANTGELFF
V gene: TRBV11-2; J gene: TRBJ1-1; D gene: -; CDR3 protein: CASSYRMNTEAFF
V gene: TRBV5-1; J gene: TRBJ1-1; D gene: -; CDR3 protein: CASSPGQNMNTEAFF
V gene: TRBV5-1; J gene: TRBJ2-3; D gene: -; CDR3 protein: CASSLKVSRASTDTQYF
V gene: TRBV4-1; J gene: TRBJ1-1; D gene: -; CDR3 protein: CASSQDRGGTEAFF
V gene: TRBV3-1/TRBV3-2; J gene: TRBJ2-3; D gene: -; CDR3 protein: CASSQDKWSTDTQYF
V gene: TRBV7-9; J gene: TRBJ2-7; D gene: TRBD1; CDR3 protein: CASSLRDRGIYEQYF
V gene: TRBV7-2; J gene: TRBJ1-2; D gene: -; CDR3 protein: CASSLLSSTYGYTF
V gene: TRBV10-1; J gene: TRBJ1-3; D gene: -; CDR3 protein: CASSARTDGNTIYF
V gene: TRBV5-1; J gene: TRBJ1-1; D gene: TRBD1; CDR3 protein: CASSLGTGGLTEAFF
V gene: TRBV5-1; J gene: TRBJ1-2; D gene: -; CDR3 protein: CASSSSIYGYTF
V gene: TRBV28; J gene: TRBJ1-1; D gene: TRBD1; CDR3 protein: CASSLRGPPEAFF
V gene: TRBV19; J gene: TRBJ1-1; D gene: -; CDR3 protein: CASTSGRSNTEAFF
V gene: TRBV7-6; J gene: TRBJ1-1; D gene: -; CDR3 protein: CASSLGQDWGTEAFF
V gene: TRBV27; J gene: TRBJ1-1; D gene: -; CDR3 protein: CASSQKGRTSRLNTEAFF
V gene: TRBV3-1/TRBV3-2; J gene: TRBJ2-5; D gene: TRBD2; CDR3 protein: CASRLTSGEETQYF
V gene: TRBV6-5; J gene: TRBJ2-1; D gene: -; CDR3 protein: CASRRDTSDEQFF
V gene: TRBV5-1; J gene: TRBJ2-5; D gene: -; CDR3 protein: CASSFFRVETQYF
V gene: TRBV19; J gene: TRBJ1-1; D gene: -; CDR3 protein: CASTAGLAHTEAFF
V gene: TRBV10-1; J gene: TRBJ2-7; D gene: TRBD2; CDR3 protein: CASSGGLAYEQYF
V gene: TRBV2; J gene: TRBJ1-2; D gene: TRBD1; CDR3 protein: CASSEKGTGDYGYTF
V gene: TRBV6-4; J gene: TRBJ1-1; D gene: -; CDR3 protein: CASSRERGTEAFF
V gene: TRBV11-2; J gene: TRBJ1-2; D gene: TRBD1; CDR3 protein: CASSPRQGTEGYTF
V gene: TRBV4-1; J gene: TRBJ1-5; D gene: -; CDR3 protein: CASSQDHDQPQHF
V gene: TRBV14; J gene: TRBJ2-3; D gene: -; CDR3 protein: CASSPRLVTDTQYF
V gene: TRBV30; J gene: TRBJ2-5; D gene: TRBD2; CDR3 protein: CAWSPKRLAVQETQYF
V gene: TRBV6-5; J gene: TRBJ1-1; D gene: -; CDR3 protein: CASRGGRTEAFF
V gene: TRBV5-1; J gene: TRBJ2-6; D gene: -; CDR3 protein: CASSSATKRSGVSGANVLTF
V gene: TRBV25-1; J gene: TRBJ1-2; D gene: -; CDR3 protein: CASSDGSSRGYTF
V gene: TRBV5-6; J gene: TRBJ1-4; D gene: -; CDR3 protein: CASSFGGAEKLFF
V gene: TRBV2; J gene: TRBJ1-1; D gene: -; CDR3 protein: CASSEGTRTEAFF
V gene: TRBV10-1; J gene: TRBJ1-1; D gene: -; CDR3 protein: CARGWGPTEAFF
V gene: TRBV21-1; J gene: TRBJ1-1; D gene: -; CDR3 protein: CASSKVSTGRYTEAFF
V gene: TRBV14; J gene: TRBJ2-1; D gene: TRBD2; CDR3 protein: CASSQDPPGTSVEKFF
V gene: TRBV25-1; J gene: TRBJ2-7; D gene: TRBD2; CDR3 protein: CASRPGLSYEQYF
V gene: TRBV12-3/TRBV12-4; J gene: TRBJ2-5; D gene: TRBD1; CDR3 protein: CASSEAQGQDLYF
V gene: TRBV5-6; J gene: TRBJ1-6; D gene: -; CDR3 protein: CASSFFPGSPLHF
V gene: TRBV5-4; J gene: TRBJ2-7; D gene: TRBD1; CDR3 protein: CASSSGQGLYEQYF
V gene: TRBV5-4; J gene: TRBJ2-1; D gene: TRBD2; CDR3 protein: CASSSGGEQFF
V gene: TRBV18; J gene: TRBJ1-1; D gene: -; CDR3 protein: CASSPSGGGTEAFF
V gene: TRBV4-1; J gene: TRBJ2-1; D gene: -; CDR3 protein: CASSDGESYNEQFF
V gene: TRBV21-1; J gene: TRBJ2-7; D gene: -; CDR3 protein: CASSKRDRDYEQYF
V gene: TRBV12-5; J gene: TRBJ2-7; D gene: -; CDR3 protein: CASGLTLGNGGPHDYEQYF
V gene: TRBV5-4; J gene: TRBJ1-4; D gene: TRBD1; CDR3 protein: CASSAGTEEKLFF
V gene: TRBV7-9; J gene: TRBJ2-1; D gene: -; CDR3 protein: CASRNKGGISSYNEQFF
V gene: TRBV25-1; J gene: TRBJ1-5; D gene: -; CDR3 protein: CASSDGGHQPQHF
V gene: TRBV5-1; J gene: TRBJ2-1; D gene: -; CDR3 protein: CASSLEPLGGNEQFF
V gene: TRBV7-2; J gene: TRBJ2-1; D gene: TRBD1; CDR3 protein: CASTGQGDSEQFF
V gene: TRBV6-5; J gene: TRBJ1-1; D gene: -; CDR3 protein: CASSNPRGVGTEAFF